The rows below give T cell receptor beta chains drawn from one sample of a study of cytomegalovirus exposure and HLA in healthy donors. Here immunoSEQ multiplex PCR was the method, and the copy in TCRdb shows in-frame clones only, minus some. This table has about 140,000 clones, roughly 77% appearing once. Sequencing was performed on PBMCs. These receptors came from a female donor in good health and CMV-seronegative. Both conserved end residues are part of each CDR3. Fields, in order: clone size, J gene, V gene, D gene, CDR3 DNA, CDR3 protein. A D gene is named only where the DNA matches it firmly. Part of the rows lack a size; the others show once, few, many or a class for expanded clones.

abundance: -
j_gene: TRBJ1-1
v_gene: TRBV7-8
d_gene: -
CDR3nt: TGTGCCAGCAGCTTAAGGGGGAGGGTAAAAGGAGGCACTGAAGCTTTCTTT
CDR3aa: CASSLRGRVKGGTEAFF

abundance: -
j_gene: TRBJ1-2
v_gene: TRBV4-3
d_gene: -
CDR3nt: TGCGCCAGCAGCCAAGTAAGTGGAGGCGGCCTCGGGCTTTATGGCTACACCTTC
CDR3aa: CASSQVSGGGLGLYGYTF

abundance: -
j_gene: TRBJ1-1
v_gene: TRBV9
d_gene: -
CDR3nt: TGTGCCAGCAGCGTAGTGTACACCTCGAACACTGAAGCTTTCTTT
CDR3aa: CASSVVYTSNTEAFF

abundance: few
j_gene: TRBJ2-6
v_gene: TRBV5-1
d_gene: TRBD2
CDR3nt: TGCGCCAGCAGCTGGGAGGGCTCTGGGGCCAACGTCCTGACTTTC
CDR3aa: CASSWEGSGANVLTF

abundance: -
j_gene: TRBJ2-7
v_gene: TRBV7-9
d_gene: TRBD1
CDR3nt: TGTGCCAGCAGCTTACGGGACAGCAGGCAGTACTTC
CDR3aa: CASSLRDSRQYF

abundance: once
j_gene: TRBJ1-1
v_gene: TRBV15
d_gene: -
CDR3nt: TGTGCCACCAGCAGACCCTTCACAGGGCTGAGGACTGAAGCTTTCTTT
CDR3aa: CATSRPFTGLRTEAFF

abundance: -
j_gene: TRBJ2-7
v_gene: TRBV5-5
d_gene: TRBD2
CDR3nt: TGTGCCAGCAGCGCCGGGACTAGCGGGAGGAGTGGGGTCGACGAGCAGTACTTC
CDR3aa: CASSAGTSGRSGVDEQYF

abundance: -
j_gene: TRBJ2-5
v_gene: TRBV6-5
d_gene: -
CDR3nt: TGTGCCAGCAGTTACTCGTACCAGTACCAAGAGACCCAGTACTTC
CDR3aa: CASSYSYQYQETQYF

abundance: few
j_gene: TRBJ2-1
v_gene: TRBV6-1
d_gene: TRBD1
CDR3nt: TGTGCCAGCAGTCCCGACAGGGGATCGGCCAATGAGCAGTTCTTC
CDR3aa: CASSPDRGSANEQFF

abundance: few
j_gene: TRBJ2-2
v_gene: TRBV9
d_gene: TRBD1
CDR3nt: TGTGCCAGCAGTAAAACAGGGGCGAACACCGGGGAGCTGTTTTTT
CDR3aa: CASSKTGANTGELFF

abundance: -
j_gene: TRBJ2-3
v_gene: TRBV9
d_gene: TRBD1
CDR3nt: TGTGCCAGCAGCGTCCGGGACAGGGGAAGAGATACGCAGTATTTT
CDR3aa: CASSVRDRGRDTQYF

abundance: -
j_gene: TRBJ1-1
v_gene: TRBV13
d_gene: -
CDR3nt: TGTGCCAGCAGGCACTCCGTCACTAGAGGATTGAACACTGAAGCTTTCTTT
CDR3aa: CASRHSVTRGLNTEAFF

abundance: -
j_gene: TRBJ1-5
v_gene: TRBV4-1
d_gene: -
CDR3nt: TGCGCCAGCAGCCAAGGCTGGAGATATCAGCCCCAGCATTTT
CDR3aa: CASSQGWRYQPQHF

abundance: -
j_gene: TRBJ2-1
v_gene: TRBV7-2
d_gene: TRBD2
CDR3nt: TGTGCCAGCAGCCATCGGTCGCGGGGGGGCTCCTACAATGAGCAGTTCTTC
CDR3aa: CASSHRSRGGSYNEQFF

abundance: -
j_gene: TRBJ1-1
v_gene: TRBV13
d_gene: TRBD1
CDR3nt: TGTGCCAGCAGCCCCTTAGGACAGGGTAACACTGAAGCTTTCTTT
CDR3aa: CASSPLGQGNTEAFF

abundance: once
j_gene: TRBJ2-7
v_gene: TRBV6-5
d_gene: -
CDR3nt: TGTGCCAGCAGTTACGGACGGGGCTTCAAGGGGGACGAGCAGTACTTC
CDR3aa: CASSYGRGFKGDEQYF

abundance: -
j_gene: TRBJ2-3
v_gene: TRBV12-5
d_gene: -
CDR3nt: TGTGCTAGTGGTTTGGAGGCAGGGTTATCAGATACGCAGTATTTT
CDR3aa: CASGLEAGLSDTQYF

abundance: -
j_gene: TRBJ2-1
v_gene: TRBV7-2
d_gene: -
CDR3nt: TGTGCCAGCAGCTTAGTGTCCCTCGCGGAGAGCTCCTACAATGAGCAGTTCTTC
CDR3aa: CASSLVSLAESSYNEQFF

abundance: -
j_gene: TRBJ2-1
v_gene: TRBV11-3
d_gene: TRBD2
CDR3nt: TGTGCCAGCAGCTTAGGCCGGGGGGGCCACTATGAGCAGTTCTTC
CDR3aa: CASSLGRGGHYEQFF

abundance: -
j_gene: TRBJ2-2
v_gene: TRBV6-5
d_gene: -
CDR3nt: TGTGCCAGCAGTTTCGGGAGAGCGTGGACCGGGGAGCTGTTTTTT
CDR3aa: CASSFGRAWTGELFF

abundance: -
j_gene: TRBJ1-1
v_gene: TRBV7-2
d_gene: -
CDR3nt: TGTGCCAGCAGCCCCGACAGTAGTTACACTGAAGCTTTCTTT
CDR3aa: CASSPDSSYTEAFF

abundance: -
j_gene: TRBJ1-1
v_gene: TRBV15
d_gene: -
CDR3nt: TGTGCCACCAGACAGTTCACTGAAGCTTTCTTT
CDR3aa: CATRQFTEAFF

abundance: -
j_gene: TRBJ2-3
v_gene: TRBV29-1
d_gene: TRBD1
CDR3nt: TGCAGCGTTGAAGACAGGGGACAGAACACAGATACGCAGTATTTT
CDR3aa: CSVEDRGQNTDTQYF

abundance: -
j_gene: TRBJ1-2
v_gene: TRBV7-3
d_gene: -
CDR3nt: TGTGCCAGCAGCCCCGACAGAAGCTATGGCTACACCTTC
CDR3aa: CASSPDRSYGYTF

abundance: few
j_gene: TRBJ2-7
v_gene: TRBV2
d_gene: -
CDR3nt: TGTGCCAGCAACGGGGACTCCTACGAGCAGTACTTC
CDR3aa: CASNGDSYEQYF

abundance: -
j_gene: TRBJ1-4
v_gene: TRBV5-1
d_gene: -
CDR3nt: TGCGCCAGCAGCTTGGCGGTCTCGCTACAGGGAGAAAAACTGTTTTTT
CDR3aa: CASSLAVSLQGEKLFF

abundance: -
j_gene: TRBJ1-2
v_gene: TRBV7-2
d_gene: TRBD1
CDR3nt: TGTGCCAGCAGCCCTGAACAGGGGTCTGGCTACACCTTC
CDR3aa: CASSPEQGSGYTF

abundance: -
j_gene: TRBJ2-5
v_gene: TRBV7-2
d_gene: -
CDR3nt: TGTGCCAGCGCCCCAAGGCAGGCGATCGAGACCCAGTACTTC
CDR3aa: CASAPRQAIETQYF

abundance: -
j_gene: TRBJ2-7
v_gene: TRBV27
d_gene: TRBD1
CDR3nt: TGTGCCAGCAGTTTGACGGGACAGGGAGTCTACGAGCAGTACTTC
CDR3aa: CASSLTGQGVYEQYF

abundance: -
j_gene: TRBJ1-5
v_gene: TRBV6-1
d_gene: -
CDR3nt: TGTGCCATCCAGGGTACCTGGCAGCCCCAGCATTTT
CDR3aa: CAIQGTWQPQHF

abundance: -
j_gene: TRBJ1-2
v_gene: TRBV27
d_gene: -
CDR3nt: TGTGCCAGCAGTAGACGGGATTCCTCAGCTAACTATGGCTACACCTTC
CDR3aa: CASSRRDSSANYGYTF

abundance: -
j_gene: TRBJ2-3
v_gene: TRBV6-1
d_gene: TRBD2
CDR3nt: TGTGCCAGCTTAGCGGGACCTAGCACAGATACGCAGTATTTT
CDR3aa: CASLAGPSTDTQYF

abundance: few
j_gene: TRBJ2-3
v_gene: TRBV4-3
d_gene: -
CDR3nt: TGCGCCAGCAGCCAAGAAGCCCCAGATACGCAGTATTTT
CDR3aa: CASSQEAPDTQYF

abundance: few
j_gene: TRBJ1-1
v_gene: TRBV6-5
d_gene: -
CDR3nt: TGTGCCAGCAGGACAGCGAACACTGAAGCTTTCTTT
CDR3aa: CASRTANTEAFF

abundance: -
j_gene: TRBJ2-7
v_gene: TRBV6-1
d_gene: TRBD2
CDR3nt: TGTGCCAGCAGGGGGACTAGCGGGGCCTACGAGCAGTACTTC
CDR3aa: CASRGTSGAYEQYF

abundance: -
j_gene: TRBJ2-5
v_gene: TRBV4-1
d_gene: TRBD1
CDR3nt: TGCGCCAGCAGCCGCCCCCCGATAGGGGGACAGGGGGACGAGACCCAGTACTTC
CDR3aa: CASSRPPIGGQGDETQYF

abundance: -
j_gene: TRBJ1-3
v_gene: TRBV11-3
d_gene: -
CDR3nt: TGTGCCAGCAGCTTAGCAGCAGGGACTGGAAACACCATATATTTT
CDR3aa: CASSLAAGTGNTIYF

abundance: -
j_gene: TRBJ2-1
v_gene: TRBV30
d_gene: TRBD2
CDR3nt: TGTGCCTGGACCATTACTAGCGACCCTTACAATGAGCAGTTCTTC
CDR3aa: CAWTITSDPYNEQFF

abundance: -
j_gene: TRBJ2-1
v_gene: TRBV5-4
d_gene: -
CDR3nt: TGTGCCAGCAGCTTGGATGGGCGTCCAAATAACAATGAGCAGTTCTTC
CDR3aa: CASSLDGRPNNNEQFF

abundance: -
j_gene: TRBJ2-1
v_gene: TRBV5-4
d_gene: -
CDR3nt: TGTGCCAGCAGCGCCGGGGGGCCAGCCCCCTACAATGAGCAGTTCTTC
CDR3aa: CASSAGGPAPYNEQFF

abundance: -
j_gene: TRBJ2-1
v_gene: TRBV5-1
d_gene: TRBD1
CDR3nt: TGCGCCAGCAGCTCCAACAGGGGGCGTAGAGATGAGCAGTTCTTC
CDR3aa: CASSSNRGRRDEQFF

abundance: few
j_gene: TRBJ1-6
v_gene: TRBV4-1
d_gene: TRBD1
CDR3nt: TGCGCCAGCGGGACAGGGTTATCTCAGTCACCCCTCCACTTT
CDR3aa: CASGTGLSQSPLHF

abundance: -
j_gene: TRBJ1-1
v_gene: TRBV28
d_gene: -
CDR3nt: TGTGCCAGCAGATACTCCGGACAGCTGAACACTGAAGCTTTCTTT
CDR3aa: CASRYSGQLNTEAFF

abundance: many
j_gene: TRBJ2-7
v_gene: TRBV5-5
d_gene: TRBD2
CDR3nt: TGTGCCAGCAGCCCCCGGGGGGGGGCCCACGAGCAGTACTTC
CDR3aa: CASSPRGGAHEQYF

abundance: once
j_gene: TRBJ1-2
v_gene: TRBV18
d_gene: TRBD1
CDR3nt: TGTGCCAGCTCACCCCAGGACAGGGACGCCTATGGCTACACCTTC
CDR3aa: CASSPQDRDAYGYTF

abundance: -
j_gene: TRBJ1-1
v_gene: TRBV7-3
d_gene: -
CDR3nt: TGTGCCAGCAGCCCCGACACCACAAACACTGAAGCTTTCTTT
CDR3aa: CASSPDTTNTEAFF

abundance: -
j_gene: TRBJ2-5
v_gene: TRBV7-2
d_gene: -
CDR3nt: TGTGCCAGCAGCCGCATGGGACAACTCCAAGAGACCCAGTACTTC
CDR3aa: CASSRMGQLQETQYF

abundance: -
j_gene: TRBJ1-2
v_gene: TRBV30
d_gene: -
CDR3nt: TGTGCCTGGAGTGTAGCAGGGGCGGCCTATGGCTACACCTTC
CDR3aa: CAWSVAGAAYGYTF

abundance: -
j_gene: TRBJ1-1
v_gene: TRBV30
d_gene: -
CDR3nt: TGTGCCTGGAGTGCCCCGACAGCTAGGACTGAAGCTTTCTTT
CDR3aa: CAWSAPTARTEAFF

abundance: -
j_gene: TRBJ2-1
v_gene: TRBV15
d_gene: TRBD2
CDR3nt: TGTGCCACCAGCAGTGATAGCGGGACCTCCTACAATGAGCAGTTCTTC
CDR3aa: CATSSDSGTSYNEQFF

abundance: -
j_gene: TRBJ2-3
v_gene: TRBV7-9
d_gene: -
CDR3nt: TGTGCCAGCAGCCGACAAGGGGTAGATACGCAGTATTTT
CDR3aa: CASSRQGVDTQYF

abundance: -
j_gene: TRBJ1-2
v_gene: TRBV4-1
d_gene: TRBD1
CDR3nt: TGCGCCAGCAGCCAAAAGTGGGCAGGGGGAAACTATGGCTACACCTTC
CDR3aa: CASSQKWAGGNYGYTF

abundance: -
j_gene: TRBJ2-1
v_gene: TRBV15
d_gene: -
CDR3nt: TGTGCCACCAGCAGAGATAGCGATGAGCAGTTCTTC
CDR3aa: CATSRDSDEQFF